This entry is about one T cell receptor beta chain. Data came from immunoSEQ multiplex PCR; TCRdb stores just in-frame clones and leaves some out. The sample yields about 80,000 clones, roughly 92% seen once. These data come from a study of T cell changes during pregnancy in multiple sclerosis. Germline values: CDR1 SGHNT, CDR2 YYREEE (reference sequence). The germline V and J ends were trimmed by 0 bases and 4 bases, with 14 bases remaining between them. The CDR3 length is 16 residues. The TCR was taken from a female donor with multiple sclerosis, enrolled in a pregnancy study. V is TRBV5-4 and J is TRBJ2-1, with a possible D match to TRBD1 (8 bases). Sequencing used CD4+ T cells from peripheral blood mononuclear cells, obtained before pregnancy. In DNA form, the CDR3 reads TGTGCCAGCAGCTTGGGCGGGAGACAGGGGTACAATGAGCAGTTCTTC. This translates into CASSLGGRQGYNEQFF.